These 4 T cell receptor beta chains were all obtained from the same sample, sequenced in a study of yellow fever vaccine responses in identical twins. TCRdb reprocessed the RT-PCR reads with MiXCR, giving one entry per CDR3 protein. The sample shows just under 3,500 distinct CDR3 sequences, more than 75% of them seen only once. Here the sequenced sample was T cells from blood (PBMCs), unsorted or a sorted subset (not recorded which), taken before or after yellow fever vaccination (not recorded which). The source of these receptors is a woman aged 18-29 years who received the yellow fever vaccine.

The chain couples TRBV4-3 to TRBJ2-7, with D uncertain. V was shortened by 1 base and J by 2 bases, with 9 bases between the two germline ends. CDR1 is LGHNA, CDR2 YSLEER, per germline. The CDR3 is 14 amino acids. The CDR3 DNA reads TGCGCCAGCAGCCAAGGACCTCGAACCTACGAGCAGTACTTC. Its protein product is CASSQGPRTYEQYF.

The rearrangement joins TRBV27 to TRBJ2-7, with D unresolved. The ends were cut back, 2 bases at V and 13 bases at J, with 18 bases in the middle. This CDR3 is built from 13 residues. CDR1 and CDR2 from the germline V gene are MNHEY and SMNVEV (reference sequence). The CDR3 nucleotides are TGTGCCAGCAGTTTACCGACTGACATCGTGAGCTACTTC. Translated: CASSLPTDIVSYF.

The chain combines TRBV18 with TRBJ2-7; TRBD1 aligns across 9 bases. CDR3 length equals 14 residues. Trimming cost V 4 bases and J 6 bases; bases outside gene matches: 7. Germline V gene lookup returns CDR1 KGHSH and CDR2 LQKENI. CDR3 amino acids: CASSLGQGTVEQYF. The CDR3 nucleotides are TGTGCCAGCTCACTCGGACAGGGGACTGTCGAGCAGTACTTC.

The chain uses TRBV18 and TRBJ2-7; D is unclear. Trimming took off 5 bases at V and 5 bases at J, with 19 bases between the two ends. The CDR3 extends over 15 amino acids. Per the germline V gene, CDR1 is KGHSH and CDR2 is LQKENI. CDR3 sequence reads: CASSKNPGPPHEQYF. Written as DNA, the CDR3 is TGTGCCAGCTCAAAAAATCCCGGGCCCCCTCACGAGCAGTACTTC.